The clone carrying this T cell receptor (beta chain) has a single count. CDR1 and CDR2 (germline): SGDLS, YYNGEE. Trimming removed 0 bases from V and 2 bases from J, with 9 bases in between. The length of the CDR3 is 14 residues. The data are from a study of blood T cell repertoires in COVID-19. About the study: Acute and convalescent COVID-19 samples came from the United States, Italy and Spain. PBMCs, B-cell-depleted T cells, or T cells were the source of the cDNA or gDNA that made up the material.

Participants were placed into cohorts based on the clinical history they reported. Assay: immunoSEQ multiplex PCR; the TCRdb copy retains only in-frame clones and omits some. The sample includes about 200,000 clones, about 82% of them seen just once. Source material: PBMCs or T cells enriched from blood (not recorded which). The receptor was isolated from a man aged 40-55 years with acute COVID-19. The J gene is TRBJ2-7, the V gene TRBV9, with TRBD1 as a possible D gene (5 bases). CDR3 in DNA: TGTGCCAGCAGCGTAGATCTAGGGGCCTACGAGCAGTACTTC. Translation gives CASSVDLGAYEQYF. Together with reference TRBV9 and TRBJ2-7, the CDR3 gives the full variable domain: DSGVTQTPKHLITATGQRVTLRCSPRSGDLSVYWYQQSLDQGLQFLIQYYNGEERAKGNILERFSAQQFPDLHSELNLSSLELGDSALYFCASSVDLGAYEQYFGPGTRLTVT.